The 11 T cell receptor beta chains reported below all come from one sample, sequenced in a study of beta chain features in type 1 diabetes. All of the isolated RNA was reverse transcribed, so expressed TCRB transcripts were sequenced. Using immunoSEQ multiplex PCR, the repertoire was profiled, and TCRdb retains in-frame clones only, with some absent. The sample lists around 190,000 clones, more than 10% seen once, with 0.62% in the top ten. Input material: central memory CD4+ T cells from blood. Receptors were obtained from a woman under 30 in good health.

This clone was seen a few times. The chain's CDR3 is CASGKGTGYGNEKLFF. The CDR3 region has the DNA TGTGCCAGCGGAAAGGGGACAGGGTACGGTAATGAAAAACTGTTTTTT. This chain links TRBV5-6 with TRBJ1-4, with 9 bases that match TRBD1. CDR3 length: 16 amino acids. The trim removed 7 bases at V and 4 bases at J, leaving 11 bases unmatched. Germline V lookup: CDR1 SGHDT, CDR2 YYEEEE.

The sample holds a few counts of this clone. The V gene is TRBV9, the J gene TRBJ2-5; 8 bases match TRBD2. The germline V gene encodes CDR1 SGDLS and CDR2 YYNGEE. The trim removed 2 bases at V and 2 bases at J, leaving 5 bases unmatched. The CDR3 runs 15 residues. Written as DNA, the CDR3 is TGTGCCAGCAGCGTCTCGGGGGGGCGTCAAGAGACCCAGTACTTC. As protein: CASSVSGGRQETQYF.

This clone has just a few counts. This chain links TRBV25-1 with TRBJ2-3; 8 bases are shared with TRBD1. Germline V gives CDR1 MGHDK, CDR2 SYGVNS. With V trimmed by 6 bases and J by 8 bases, 10 bases remained unmatched. This CDR3 spans 14 amino acids. Here the CDR3 reads CASSGTGASATQYF. The CDR3 region has the DNA TGTGCCAGCAGCGGGACAGGCGCTAGTGCTACGCAGTATTTT. Filled out from reference TRBV25-1 and TRBJ2-3, the complete variable domain reads EADIYQTPRYLVIGTGKKITLECSQTMGHDKMYWYQQDPGMELHLIHYSYGVNSTEKGDLSSESTVSRIRTEHFPLTLESARPSHTSQYLCASSGTGASATQYFGPGTRLTVL.

CDR3 region: CASMTGSTEAFF. In nucleotides, the CDR3 is TGTGCCAGCATGACCGGGTCTACTGAAGCTTTCTTT. The chain has TRBV28 and TRBJ1-1; no clear D. Germline CDR1 reads MDHEN; CDR2 reads SYDVKM. The CDR3 runs to 12 residues. The V end lost 7 bases, the J end lost 5 bases, and 11 bases lay between the germline ends.

This rearrangement joins TRBV18 to TRBJ2-7; maybe TRBD2 (5 bases). The CDR3 has 17 residues. Germline V gene sequence: CDR1 KGHSH, CDR2 LQKENI. The V end was cut by 3 bases, the J end by 2 bases, with 20 bases between. The chain's CDR3 is CASSPKRLNSRTYEQYF. Written as DNA, the CDR3 is TGTGCCAGCTCACCTAAGCGGCTTAACAGCAGGACCTACGAGCAGTACTTC.

In its sample, this clone was seen a few times. This chain connects TRBV28 to TRBJ2-1; D ambiguous. The CDR3 length is 14 residues. Germline V gene sequence: CDR1 MDHEN, CDR2 SYDVKM. Trimming took off 5 bases at V and 9 bases at J, with 17 bases between the two ends. CDR3 loop: CASSPLPERGEQFF. The CDR3 DNA sequence: TGTGCCAGCAGTCCCCTCCCCGAGCGCGGTGAGCAGTTCTTC.

This clone was detected only a few times. This chain joins TRBV30 and TRBJ1-1, with D perhaps matching TRBD1 (6 bases). Germline loops: CDR1 GTSNPN, CDR2 SVGIG (reference sequence). This CDR3 spans 13 amino acids. V was clipped by 1 base and J by 10 bases, with 16 bases between them. The CDR3 spells CAWSGRGMSLAFF. The CDR3 DNA reads TGTGCCTGGAGTGGCAGGGGTATGAGCTTAGCTTTCTTT. Based on the CDR3 plus reference TRBV30 and TRBJ1-1, the full variable domain is SQTIHQWPATLVQPVGSPLSLECTVEGTSNPNLYWYRQAAGRGLQLLFYSVGIGQISSEVPQNLSASRPQDRQFILSSKKLLLSDSGFYLCAWSGRGMSLAFFGQGTRLTVV.

The V call is TRBV2, the J call TRBJ1-2; D remains unclear. V lost 10 bases and J 3 bases, leaving 21 bases between the germline ends. This CDR3 comprises 15 residues. Germline CDR1 SNHLY, CDR2 FYNNEI. The CDR3 sequence is CATTHGRAVDYGYTF. DNA for the CDR3: TGTGCCACCACCCATGGGAGGGCGGTTGACTATGGCTACACCTTC.

The chain is built from TRBV20-1 and TRBJ2-5; 8 nucleotides align to TRBD2. CDR3 length equals 11 residues. Germline CDR1 and CDR2: DFQATT and SNEGSKA (reference sequence). The CDR3 region has the DNA TGCAGAGCGGGAGACGGGGAGACCCAGTACTTC. Translated, it gives CRAGDGETQYF.

This chain connects TRBV30 to TRBJ2-5; TRBD1 is a possible D gene (5 bases). The ends were cut back, 0 bases at V and 3 bases at J, with 8 bases in the middle. This CDR3 is 13 amino acids long. Germline V gene sequence: CDR1 GTSNPN, CDR2 SVGIG (reference sequence). CDR3: CAWSVGVEETQYF. In nucleotides, the CDR3 is TGTGCCTGGAGTGTAGGGGTAGAAGAGACCCAGTACTTC.

The chain employs TRBV30 and TRBJ2-7, with D tentatively TRBD2 (5 bases). Trimming shortened V by 0 bases and J by 0 bases, and 9 bases separated the two germline ends. This CDR3 has 14 residues. Germline V gene data show CDR1 as GTSNPN and CDR2 as SVGIG (reference sequence). CDR3 sequence reads: CAWSVQSGSYEQYF. The DNA for the CDR3 is TGTGCCTGGAGTGTACAAAGCGGCTCCTACGAGCAGTACTTC.